Below are 10 T cell receptor beta chains sequenced from a single sample in a study of T cell responses to AZD1222 COVID-19 vaccine. The method was immunoSEQ multiplex PCR; TCRdb's version includes in-frame clones alone and lacks a portion of them. The sample gives some 130,000 clones, over 75% of which show up once; 20% to 25% is in the top ten. The sequenced sample was peripheral blood, obtained on day 0 of AZD1222 vaccination. These TCRs come from an adult in good health.

Concerning this clone: At one end the junction does not follow the germline gene, possibly because of a read error. The chain is built from TRBV5-8 and TRBJ1-4; D may be TRBD1 (5 bases). The CDR3 covers 12 residues. Germline V lookup: CDR1 SGHTS, CDR2 YDEGEE. CDR3 residues: CASSFGSRPGVF. The CDR3 DNA follows: TGTGCCAGCAGCTTCGGGTCGCGCCCGGGGGTTTTT.

This clone was detected a few times. The chain combines TRBV7-6 with TRBJ2-2; TRBD1 or TRBD2 may be the D gene (5 bases each). V lost 0 bases and J lost 6, with 17 bases in between. This CDR3 contains 17 residues. Germline CDR1 is SGHVS and CDR2 is FNYEAQ. The CDR3 loop reads CASSLAENPRGPGELFF. In nucleotides, the CDR3 is TGTGCCAGCAGCTTAGCGGAGAACCCTCGGGGCCCCGGGGAGCTGTTTTTT. The variable domain in full, with the rest retrieved from reference TRBV7-6 and TRBJ2-2, is GAGVSQSPRYKVTKRGQDVALRCDPISGHVSLYWYRQALGQGPEFLTYFNYEAQQDKSGLPNDRFSAERPEGSISTLTIQRTEQRDSAMYRCASSLAENPRGPGELFFGEGSRLTVL.

This clone was counted a few times. The chain uses TRBV7-8 and TRBJ1-4; 8 nucleotides align to TRBD1. This CDR3 has 15 amino acids. Trimming took 10 bases from V and 8 from J; bases not matched to a gene: 15. Germline V lookup: CDR1 SGHVS, CDR2 FQNEAQ. DNA of the CDR3: TGTGCCACTAACAGGGGGGAAGGGAGGCAAGAAAAACTGTTTTTT. Translation: CATNRGEGRQEKLFF.

This clone showed up just a few times. Other DNA sequences within the sample encode an identical CDR3. The rearrangement uses TRBV4-1 and TRBJ1-6; 7 nucleotides match TRBD1. CDR1 is MGHRA and CDR2 is YSYEKL in the germline V gene. The J segment lost 7 bases and the V segment lost 3 bases, leaving 3 bases of the junction unmatched. There are 14 residues in the CDR3. DNA for the CDR3: TGCGCCAGCAGCCAGCCAGGGGGGAATTCACCCCTCCACTTT. This sequence encodes CASSQPGGNSPLHF.

The chain carries TRBV4-3 and TRBJ1-2; 7 bases are a match to TRBD1. This CDR3 spans 14 amino acids. V dropped 0 bases and J dropped 4; count of bases not matched to a gene: 2. Germline assignment: CDR1 LGHNA and CDR2 YSLEER. Written as DNA, the CDR3 is TGCGCCAGCAGCCAAGAGAACAGGGGCTATGGCTACACCTTC. It codes for CASSQENRGYGYTF.

J is TRBJ2-1 and V is TRBV28; TRBD2 matches 16 bases. This CDR3 contains 15 residues. The V gene end was trimmed by 5 bases and the J gene end by 11 bases; junction bases not matched to a gene: 6. Looked up from germline, CDR1 is MDHEN and CDR2 is SYDVKM. CDR3 residues: CASSAGTSGGVQQFF. The CDR3 nucleotides are TGTGCCAGCAGTGCCGGGACTAGCGGGGGGGTTCAGCAGTTCTTC.

The V and J genes are TRBV9 and TRBJ1-2, with 10 bases matching TRBD1. The CDR3 sequence is 14 residues long. CDR1 and CDR2 (germline): SGDLS, YYNGEE. V gave up 4 bases and J gave up 6 bases; unmatched junction bases: 6. The DNA of the CDR3 is TGTGCCAGCAGCCCTGGGACAGGGGAAAATGGCTACACCTTC. Translating gives CASSPGTGENGYTF.

The chain is built from TRBV19 and TRBJ1-1; unclear D gene. Trimming took 4 bases from V and 5 from J, leaving 8 bases between them. Germline V lookup: CDR1 LNHDA, CDR2 SQIVND (reference sequence). The CDR3 runs 12 residues. The CDR3 is CASSTPVTEAFF. The CDR3 DNA reads TGTGCCAGTAGTACCCCAGTTACTGAAGCTTTCTTT.

The chain has TRBV12-5 and TRBJ2-3, with 11 bases aligning to TRBD2. The CDR3 consists of 16 residues. J was trimmed by 5 bases and V by 1 base; bases with no gene match: 5. Germline V CDR1 and CDR2: LGHNT, FRNRAP. In nucleotides, the CDR3 is TGTGCTAGTGGTTTGGGGACTAGCGGGTTCCAAGATACGCAGTATTTT. Protein: CASGLGTSGFQDTQYF.

This rearrangement joins TRBV7-9 to TRBJ2-3, with 8 positions matching TRBD1. With V trimmed by 3 bases and J by 2 bases, 4 bases remained unmatched. CDR1 is SEHNR and CDR2 is FQNEAQ in the germline V gene (reference sequence). This CDR3 comprises 15 residues. CDR3 sequence (DNA): TGTGCCAGCAGCTTCGGGACAGGTATCACAGATACGCAGTATTTT. Its protein is CASSFGTGITDTQYF.